Presented here are 25 T cell receptor beta chains from one specimen sequenced in a study of cytomegalovirus exposure and HLA in healthy donors. PCR used 60 Vbeta primers and 13 Jbeta primers. Sequenced by immunoSEQ multiplex PCR; TCRdb stores in-frame clones only, minus some. The sample contains some 140,000 clones, about 68% of which appear only once. The sequencing sample was made of PBMCs. Receptor source: a human donor in good health.

V gene TRBV9 combines with J gene TRBJ2-5; 11 nucleotides align to TRBD2. Germline CDR1 and CDR2: SGDLS and YYNGEE. The V and J ends lost 0 bases and 4 bases, in that order; junction bases with no gene match: 5. CDR3 length: 16 amino acids. CDR3 coding DNA: TGTGCCAGCAGCGTAGGTCTAGCGGGAGGTGTAGAGACCCAGTACTTC. Amino acid sequence: CASSVGLAGGVETQYF.

The J gene is TRBJ2-3, the V gene TRBV11-2; D may be TRBD2 (6 bases). Germline lookup yields CDR1 SGHAT and CDR2 FQNNGV. The CDR3 runs to 16 residues. The V and J ends lost 5 bases and 5 bases respectively, with 20 bases between them. The CDR3 DNA reads TGTGCCAGCAGCCCGGACTCCGGGGGTCCGTTAGATACGCAGTATTTT. The encoded protein is CASSPDSGGPLDTQYF.

The rearrangement links TRBV13 to TRBJ2-1, with 8 bases identical to TRBD1. Germline assignment: CDR1 PRHDT and CDR2 FYEKMQ (reference sequence). The CDR3 has 16 residues. Germline trimming cut 5 bases from V and 0 bases from J; bases unmatched to any gene: 6. DNA for the CDR3: TGTGCCAGCAGCGGAAGACAGGGGAGCTCCTACAATGAGCAGTTCTTC. This sequence encodes CASSGRQGSSYNEQFF.

The V call is TRBV28, the J call TRBJ1-5, with a possible D match to TRBD1 (6 bases). CDR1 is MDHEN, CDR2 SYDVKM, per germline. Trimming pared 5 bases from V and 0 bases from J, leaving 20 bases between. The length of the CDR3 is 18 residues. CDR3 in DNA: TGTGCCAGCAGTCCCCCCCGACAGGTGCTGCATAGCAATCAGCCCCAGCATTTT. It translates to CASSPPRQVLHSNQPQHF.

This clone was recorded a few times. The CDR3, as DNA: TGTGCCAGCAGCCAGGGGAGCAATCAGCCCCAGCATTTT. It specifies CASSQGSNQPQHF. The chain joins TRBV6-5 to TRBJ1-5; TRBD1 is a possible D gene (6 bases). Deletions cut 6 bases from V and 1 base from J, with 7 bases between. The germline CDR1 and CDR2 sequences are MNHEY and SVGAGI. The CDR3 is made up of 13 amino acids.

The chain carries TRBV10-2 and TRBJ1-2; possible D gene TRBD1, 6 bases. V dropped 7 bases and J dropped 8 bases, with 14 bases sitting between them. The CDR3 spans 12 residues. Germline V gene sequence: CDR1 WSHSY, CDR2 SAAADI. CDR3 in amino acids: CASNQGSGGYTF. The CDR3 coding sequence is TGCGCCAGCAACCAGGGGTCGGGCGGCTACACCTTC.

This clone has only a few counts. The genes are TRBV29-1 and TRBJ2-7, with 8 nucleotides matching TRBD1. This CDR3 region has 12 residues. V trimming: 0 bases; J trimming: 13 bases; junction bases outside the gene matches: 8. Germline loops: CDR1 SQVTM, CDR2 ANQGSEA. The CDR3 spells CSVEDPPGTGYF. The CDR3 nucleotides are TGCAGCGTTGAAGATCCCCCAGGGACAGGTTACTTC.

J is TRBJ1-5 and V is TRBV10-2, with 9 bases lining up with TRBD1. The CDR3 length is 14 residues. V was pared by 4 bases and J by 4 bases, with 2 bases of the junction left unmatched. CDR1 is WSHSY and CDR2 is SAAADI in the germline V gene. In DNA form, the CDR3 reads TGCGCCAGCAGTGTGACAGGGGGGAATCAGCCCCAGCATTTT. Translation gives CASSVTGGNQPQHF.

V and J are TRBV6-5 and TRBJ2-7; 8 bases are a match to TRBD1. The CDR3 is 13 amino acids. Germline CDR1 MNHEY, CDR2 SVGAGI. The junction had 10 bases not matched to a gene; V was cut back by 9 bases and J by 6 bases. The CDR3 sequence: CASTGQGPGEQYF. CDR3 sequence (DNA): TGTGCCAGTACCGGACAGGGTCCCGGCGAGCAGTACTTC.

DNA of the CDR3: TGCGCCAGCAGCTTGGGCGGGAGTGGTGGCAATGAGCAGTTCTTC. Translating gives CASSLGGSGGNEQFF. The chain recombines TRBV5-1 with TRBJ2-1, with 7 nucleotides matching TRBD2. In germline, CDR1 is SGHRS, CDR2 YFSETQ. CDR3 size: 15 residues. J was trimmed by 6 bases and V by 0 bases; bases with no gene match: 6.

The rearrangement uses TRBV28 and TRBJ2-5; possible D gene TRBD2, 6 bases. Germline V lookup: CDR1 MDHEN, CDR2 SYDVKM. The V end was cut by 3 bases, the J end by 9 bases, with 20 bases between. The CDR3 is 15 residues long. Here the CDR3 reads CASSLMGPREEAQYF. The CDR3 DNA reads TGTGCCAGCAGTTTGATGGGACCCAGGGAGGAGGCCCAGTACTTC.

This chain connects TRBV5-8 to TRBJ2-7; tentatively, D is TRBD1 (5 bases). The germline V gene has CDR1 SGHTS and CDR2 YDEGEE. V was shortened by 6 bases and J by 5 bases, with 21 bases between the two germline ends. This CDR3 is built from 15 residues. This CDR3 is CASTSDEGDRHEQYF. The CDR3 DNA is TGTGCCAGCACCTCGGATGAAGGGGATCGGCACGAGCAGTACTTC.

The chain combines TRBV7-6 with TRBJ2-2; 8 positions agree with TRBD2. Trimming at V came to 1 base and at J to 5 bases, leaving 6 bases not matched to a gene. Germline V gene sequence: CDR1 SGHVS, CDR2 FNYEAQ. The CDR3 has 16 residues. CDR3 in amino acids: CASSLERESLTGELFF. The CDR3 coding sequence is TGTGCCAGCAGCTTAGAGCGGGAGTCCCTAACCGGGGAGCTGTTTTTT.

The chain employs TRBV5-6 and TRBJ1-5, with 8 positions matching TRBD1. The CDR3 covers 14 residues. V gave up 5 bases and J gave up 2 bases; unmatched junction bases: 3. Germline loops: CDR1 SGHDT, CDR2 YYEEEE. The CDR3 nucleotides read TGTGCCAGCAGATGGGACAGGCGCAATCAGCCCCAGCATTTT. This translates into CASRWDRRNQPQHF. Full variable domain (rest looked up from reference TRBV5-6 and TRBJ1-5): DAGVTQSPTHLIKTRGQQVTLRCSPKSGHDTVSWYQQALGQGPQFIFQYYEEEERQRGNFPDRFSGHQFPNYSSELNVNALLLGDSALYLCASRWDRRNQPQHFGDGTRLSIL.

Points on this clone: The sample contains more than one DNA sequence encoding this CDR3. V gene TRBV6-7 combines with J gene TRBJ2-5; 13 nucleotides agree with TRBD2. TRBV6-7 is recorded as an ORF, its role being uncertain. The V gene end was trimmed by 5 bases and the J gene end by 5 bases; junction bases not matched to a gene: 8. This CDR3 contains 16 residues. CDR3 DNA: TGTGCCAGCAGTACAGGAACGACTAGCGGGAGGGAGACCCAGTACTTC. Protein product: CASSTGTTSGRETQYF.

The V gene is TRBV2, the J gene TRBJ2-1; D remains unclear. This CDR3 region has 11 residues. V gave up 8 bases and J gave up 7 bases, with 9 bases separating them. Germline-derived CDR1 and CDR2 are SNHLY and FYNNEI. Written as DNA, the CDR3 is TGTGCCAGCTCTCGAGAGAATGAGCAGTTCTTC. Translating gives CASSRENEQFF.

In regard to this clone: Other DNA sequences in the same sample also yield this CDR3. The chain uses TRBV7-9 and TRBJ2-7; 7 nucleotides align to TRBD2. CDR3 length: 14 residues. J gave up 1 base and V 2 bases, and 2 bases lay outside the gene matches. CDR1 and CDR2 (germline): SEHNR, FQNEAQ (reference sequence). The CDR3 coding sequence is TGTGCCAGCAGCTTAAGTAGCGGGTCCTACGAGCAGTACTTC. It specifies CASSLSSGSYEQYF. The full variable domain, with the rest looked up from reference TRBV7-9 and TRBJ2-7, is DTGVSQNPRHKITKRGQNVTFRCDPISEHNRLYWYRQTLGQGPEFLTYFQNEAQLEKSRLLSDRFSAERPKGSFSTLEIQRTEQGDSAMYLCASSLSSGSYEQYFGPGTRLTVT.

This chain links TRBV7-8 with TRBJ1-5; D may be TRBD1 (6 bases). The V gene lost 5 bases and the J gene lost 9 bases, with 20 bases spanning the gap. The germline CDR1 and CDR2 sequences are SGHVS and FQNEAQ. The CDR3 is made up of 15 amino acids. CDR3 nucleotide sequence: TGTGCCAGCAGCCCAAGCAGGGGCCGGGGTGGGCCCCAGCATTTT. Its protein is CASSPSRGRGGPQHF.

There are a few counts of this clone. V usage is TRBV9 and J usage is TRBJ2-5; 10 positions match TRBD2. The trim removed 3 bases at V and 5 bases at J, leaving 7 bases unmatched. Looked up from germline, CDR1 is SGDLS and CDR2 is YYNGEE. The CDR3 consists of 15 residues. The CDR3 region has the DNA TGTGCCAGCAGCGCGGCTAGCGGGAGAAGGGAGACCCAGTACTTC. Amino acid sequence: CASSAASGRRETQYF.

This clone was detected only once. V gene TRBV18 combines with J gene TRBJ1-1; 9 bases are a match to TRBD1. CDR3 length equals 13 residues. The V gene's germline CDR1 is KGHSH and CDR2 LQKENI. With 3 bases clipped from V and 8 bases from J, the junction kept 4 bases outside the gene matches. The chain's CDR3 is CASSPGTGQEAFF. CDR3 nucleotide sequence: TGTGCCAGCTCACCCGGGACAGGGCAGGAAGCTTTCTTT.

This clone showed up just once. In DNA form, the CDR3 reads TGTGCCAGCAGCTTAGGGAGGGCGACTAGCGGGAGGGCCTACAATGAGCAGTTCTTC. It specifies CASSLGRATSGRAYNEQFF. The V and J genes are TRBV11-3 and TRBJ2-1; 14 bases match TRBD2. There are 19 residues in the CDR3. Germline CDR1 reads SGHNT; CDR2 reads YENEEA. J was trimmed by 2 bases and V by 1 base; bases with no gene match: 7.

This chain links TRBV7-3 with TRBJ2-3; TRBD2 aligns across 11 bases. The CDR3 covers 16 residues. Germline values: CDR1 SGHTA, CDR2 FQGTGA. The V and J ends lost 5 bases and 0 bases, in that order; junction bases with no gene match: 4. The CDR3 coding sequence is TGTGCCAGCAGCCCGGGACTAGCGGCTAGCACAGATACGCAGTATTTT. This gives the protein CASSPGLAASTDTQYF.

J is TRBJ1-5 and V is TRBV18; maybe TRBD1 (5 bases). Deletions cut 4 bases from V and 1 base from J, with 11 bases between. The CDR3 is made up of 15 amino acids. Germline CDR1 reads KGHSH; CDR2 reads LQKENI. The CDR3 sequence is CASSQTEKSNQPQHF. CDR3 nucleotide sequence: TGTGCCAGCTCACAGACAGAGAAGAGCAATCAGCCCCAGCATTTT. The full variable domain, with the rest looked up from reference TRBV18 and TRBJ1-5, is NAGVMQNPRHLVRRRGQEARLRCSPMKGHSHVYWYRQLPEEGLKFMVYLQKENIIDESGMPKERFSAEFPKEGPSILRIQQVVRGDSAAYFCASSQTEKSNQPQHFGDGTRLSIL.

Comments on this clone: Other DNA sequences in this specimen translate into the identical CDR3. The chain employs TRBV5-4 and TRBJ2-5, with 14 positions matching TRBD2. From germline, CDR1 is SGHNT and CDR2 YYREEE (reference sequence). With 4 bases clipped from V and 2 bases from J, the junction kept 4 bases outside the gene matches. The CDR3 is made up of 16 amino acids. CDR3 sequence (DNA): TGTGCCAGCAGCCAGGGACTAGCGGGAGCTCAAGAGACCCAGTACTTC. This encodes CASSQGLAGAQETQYF.

The chain has TRBV6-5 and TRBJ2-5; 7 nucleotides line up with TRBD2. After removal of 6 bases from V and 1 base from J, the junction contained 5 bases not matched to a gene. This CDR3 has 14 residues. Germline CDR1 MNHEY, CDR2 SVGAGI. This CDR3 is CASSLGGIQETQYF. The CDR3 coding sequence is TGTGCCAGCAGCCTCGGGGGGATCCAAGAGACCCAGTACTTC.